The present T cell receptor (beta chain) was sequenced within a study of low-dose radiotherapy and immunotherapy resistance in tumors. Study information: The treatment that patients received was intravenous nivolumab 240 mg every two weeks plus ipilimumab 1 mg/kg every six weeks. A daily 300 mg dose of oral aspirin was taken by patients for four cycles from cycle 1 day 1.

The CDR3 covers 14 residues. The germline V and J ends were trimmed by 6 bases and 4 bases, with 13 bases remaining between them. CDR1 DFQATT and CDR2 SNEGSKA come from the germline V gene (reference sequence). The time point: before trial treatment. The treatment that donors received included nivolumab, ipilimumab, aspirin, low-dose cyclophosphamide and low-dose radiotherapy. Patients who could take part had advanced solid tumors with no tumor-infiltrating lymphocytes. Primers used for first-strand cDNA, a TRAV- and TRBV-specific set, covered both alpha and beta chains. The authors ran around 18 PCR cycles to amplify TCRs with a constant-region primer and V-primer adapter. TCRdb processed the reads anew with MiXCR; each CDR3 protein has one entry. The sample has 100,000 or so distinct CDR3 sequences, under 9.5% seen once. Many counts were recorded for this clonotype.

The J gene is TRBJ2-6, the V gene TRBV20-1; weak D call: TRBD2 (5 bases). Material: PBMCs, obtained before treatment. This TCR derives from a male donor with prostate cancer. In nucleotides, the CDR3 is TGCAGTGCCCCGAGGGTTGCCGGGGCCAACGTCCTGACTTTC. Protein sequence: CSAPRVAGANVLTF.